These 7 T cell receptor gamma chains came from one sample sequenced in a study of gammadelta T cells in human blood. TCRdb fed the RT-PCR reads to CATT. This repertoire shows roughly 300 gamma-chain clones, about a tenth found once; its top ten account for 25% to 40%. Specimen: Vgamma9Vdelta2 gamma-delta T cells from cord blood. The source is a newborn.

This clone is labeled as large. V and J are TRGV9 and TRGJ1 or TRGJ2. The trim removed 3 bases at V and 3 bases at J, leaving 5 bases unmatched. Germline assignment: CDR1 GITISATS and CDR2 ISYDGTV (reference sequence). The CDR3 is made up of 13 amino acids. The CDR3 loop is CALWEPFYYKKLF. DNA for the CDR3: TGTGCCTTGTGGGAGCCTTTTTATTATAAGAAACTCTTT.

This clone was found a few times. One base separates it from a far larger clone, so it is likely a read error. Other DNA sequences of this sample code for an identical CDR3. V and J are TRGV9 and TRGJP. The CDR3 has 17 amino acids. The germline gives CDR1 GITISATS, CDR2 ISYDGTV (reference sequence). The CDR3 coding sequence is TGTGCATTGTGGGACCTCCGGCAAGAGTTGGGCAAAAAAATCAAGGTATTT. Its protein is CALWDLRQELGKKIKVF.

This clone qualifies as large. V usage is TRGV9 and J usage is TRGJP. The CDR3 is made up of 15 amino acids. J was trimmed by 8 bases and V by 4 bases; bases with no gene match: 5. Germline CDR1 is GITISATS and CDR2 is ISYDGTV (reference sequence). CDR3 bases: TGTGCCTTGTGGGAATCGAAGTTGGGCAAAAAAATCAAGGTATTT. The encoded protein is CALWESKLGKKIKVF.

In its sample, this clone is large. A much more abundant neighbour one base away suggests this may be a read error. The V gene is TRGV9, the J gene TRGJP. J was trimmed by 5 bases and V by 0 bases; bases with no gene match: 1. The CDR3 runs to 16 residues. Per germline, CDR1 GITISATS and CDR2 ISYDGTV (reference sequence). The CDR3: CALWEVKELGKKIKVF. The CDR3 DNA reads TGTGCCTTGTGGGAGGTGAAAGAGTTGGGCAAAAAAATCAAGGTATTT.

This clone ranks as large. This rearrangement joins TRGV9 to TRGJ1 or TRGJ2. V gave up 0 bases and J gave up 7 bases; unmatched junction bases: 9. The CDR3 consists of 14 residues. Germline CDR1 is GITISATS and CDR2 is ISYDGTV (reference sequence). CDR3 in amino acids: CALWEVRKKYKKLF. The DNA of the CDR3 is TGTGCCTTGTGGGAGGTGCGGAAGAAATATAAGAAACTCTTT.

Judged by abundance, this clone is large (0.1 to 1%). V usage is TRGV9 and J usage is TRGJP. The CDR3 has 17 amino acids. Looked up from germline, CDR1 is GITISATS and CDR2 is ISYDGTV (reference sequence). The junction had 4 bases not matched to a gene; V was cut back by 3 bases and J by 2 bases. DNA for the CDR3: TGTGCCTTGTGGGAGCCCCGGCAAGAGTTGGGCAAAAAAATCAAGGTATTT. Its translation: CALWEPRQELGKKIKVF.

For this clone: This DNA translates differently at residue 8 from the TCRdb protein, which is that of a much larger clone; a read error is likely, and the protein shown is the DNA's own translation. V gene TRGV9 combines with J gene TRGJP. This CDR3 contains 16 residues. Germline loops: CDR1 GITISATS, CDR2 ISYDGTV (reference sequence). V was pared by 1 base and J by 8 bases, with 5 bases of the junction left unmatched. The CDR3 DNA sequence: TGTGCCTTGTGGGAGGTAGGGAAGTTGGGCAAAAAAATCAAGGTATTT. It encodes CALWEVGKLGKKIKVF.